The sequence of this T cell receptor beta chain was determined in a study of shared clonotypes between healthy human individuals. Study findings and constraints: Non-shared clonotypes displayed generation probabilities falling below those of clonotypes present in all four donors.

As for this clone: Antigen: not known.

TCRdb's table, derived via immunoSEQ multiplex PCR, lists solely in-frame clones and lacks some. Seen here are some 800,000 clones, about 92% observed once, and the top ten hold less than 25%. Trimming pared 1 base from V and 2 bases from J, leaving 4 bases between. Germline-derived CDR1 and CDR2 are LGHNT and FRNRAP. The CDR3 has 13 residues. CD8 cells regarded as naive lacked CD45RO, were positively chosen for CCR7, and omitted terminally differentiated effector memory CD45RA+ cells. The TCR comes from a man between 25 and 39 years old in good health. Specimen: naive CD8+ T cells sorted from blood. V usage is TRBV12-5 and J usage is TRBJ2-3; D gene uncertain. CDR3 in amino acids: CASGLEPTDTQYF. CDR3 DNA: TGTGCTAGTGGTTTGGAGCCCACAGATACGCAGTATTTT.